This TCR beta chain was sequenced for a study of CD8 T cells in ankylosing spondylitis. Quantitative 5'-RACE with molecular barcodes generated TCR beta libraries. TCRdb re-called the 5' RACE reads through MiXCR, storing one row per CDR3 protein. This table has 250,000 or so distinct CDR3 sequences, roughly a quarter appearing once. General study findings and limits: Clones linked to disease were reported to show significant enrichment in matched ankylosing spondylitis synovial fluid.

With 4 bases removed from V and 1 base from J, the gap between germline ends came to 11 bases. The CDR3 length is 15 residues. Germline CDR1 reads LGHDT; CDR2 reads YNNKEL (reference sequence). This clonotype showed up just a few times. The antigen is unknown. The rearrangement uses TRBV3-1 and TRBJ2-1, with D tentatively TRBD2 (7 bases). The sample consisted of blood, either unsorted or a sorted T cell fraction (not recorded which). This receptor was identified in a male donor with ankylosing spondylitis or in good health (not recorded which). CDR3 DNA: TGTGCCAGCAGCCCAGCGGGGACATCCTACAATGAGCAGTTCTTC. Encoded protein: CASSPAGTSYNEQFF.